The 3 T cell receptor beta chains presented below share a single source sample, sequenced in a study of cytomegalovirus exposure and HLA in healthy donors. The data were produced by immunoSEQ multiplex PCR, yet TCRdb's version contains in-frame clones alone and is incomplete. The sample has tens of thousands of clones, roughly 94% seen once. Specimen: PBMCs. Receptor source: a woman aged 18-30 years in good health and CMV-seronegative.

The rearrangement uses TRBV2 and TRBJ1-6, with D unresolved. The CDR3 sequence is 13 residues long. V lost 3 bases and J 10 bases, leaving 10 bases between the germline ends. CDR1 is SNHLY, CDR2 FYNNEI, per germline. The CDR3 protein is CASSDQFRSPLHF. In DNA, the CDR3 is TGTGCCAGCAGTGACCAGTTCCGCTCACCCCTCCACTTT.

The DNA for the CDR3 is TGTGCCAGCAGCTTTTACGGGACTACCTCTGGGGCAGATACGCAGTATTTT. It translates to CASSFYGTTSGADTQYF. The chain couples TRBV7-3 to TRBJ2-3, with 7 bases aligning to TRBD2. The germline CDR1 and CDR2 sequences are SGHTA and FQGTGA. The CDR3 has 17 amino acids. V was clipped by 3 bases and J by 4 bases; unmatched bases: 13.

The chain is built from TRBV27 and TRBJ1-5, with a tentative D call TRBD1 (5 bases). Trimming removed 2 bases from V and 0 bases from J, with 11 bases in between. Germline V gene sequence: CDR1 MNHEY, CDR2 SMNVEV (reference sequence). The CDR3 sequence is 16 residues long. CDR3 sequence: CASSLLGDYSNQPQHF. The CDR3 bases are TGTGCCAGCAGTTTACTAGGGGACTATAGCAATCAGCCCCAGCATTTT.